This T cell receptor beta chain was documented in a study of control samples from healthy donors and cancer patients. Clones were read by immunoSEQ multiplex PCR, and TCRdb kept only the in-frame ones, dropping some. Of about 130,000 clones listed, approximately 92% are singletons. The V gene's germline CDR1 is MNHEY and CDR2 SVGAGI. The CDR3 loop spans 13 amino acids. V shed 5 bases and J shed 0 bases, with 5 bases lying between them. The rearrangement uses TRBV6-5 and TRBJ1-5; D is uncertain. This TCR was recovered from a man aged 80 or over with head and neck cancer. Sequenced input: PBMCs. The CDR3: CASSPTSNQPQHF. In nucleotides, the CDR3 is TGTGCCAGCAGTCCCACTAGCAATCAGCCCCAGCATTTT.